The 8 T cell receptor beta chains below all came from one sample that was sequenced in a study of Tregs in tolerant kidney transplant recipients. The nonmyeloablative bone marrow transplants came from related graft donors, with transient mixed chimerism. The repertoire was sequenced with immunoSEQ multiplex PCR; TCRdb's copy has only in-frame clones and lacks some. The data show about 50,000 clones, with around nine tenths seen just once and around 15% held by the top ten. Specimen: CD8+ T cells from blood (PBMCs), collected 12 months after the transplant. All receptors come from a human patient who received a combined kidney and bone marrow transplant. Among the T cells, some may be from the graft donor.

This clone was picked up one time. V gene TRBV5-4 combines with J gene TRBJ2-5; possibly TRBD2 for D (5 bases). CDR1 is SGHNT, CDR2 YYREEE, per germline (reference sequence). This CDR3 is 13 amino acids long. The ends were cut back, 2 bases at V and 5 bases at J, with 10 bases in the middle. The CDR3 nucleotides read TGTGCCAGCAGCTTAGCGGTTGAGGAGACCCAGTACTTC. Its protein is CASSLAVEETQYF.

The chain is built from TRBV11-3 and TRBJ2-2, with D possibly being TRBD2 (6 bases). V lost 5 bases, J lost 5 bases, and 27 bases lay in between. Germline assignment: CDR1 SGHNT and CDR2 YENEEA. The CDR3 totals 19 residues. Here the CDR3 reads CASSELRGGKEGGTGELFF. Written as DNA, the CDR3 is TGTGCCAGCAGCGAGCTAAGGGGTGGAAAGGAGGGTGGTACCGGGGAGCTGTTTTTT.

This chain uses TRBV5-1 with TRBJ1-5; TRBD1 is a possible D gene (6 bases). This CDR3 is 13 amino acids long. Trimming cost V 1 base and J 7 bases, with 9 bases left between them. From germline, CDR1 is SGHRS and CDR2 YFSETQ. The CDR3 here is CASSLSGEQPQHF. DNA for the CDR3: TGCGCCAGCAGCTTGTCAGGGGAGCAGCCCCAGCATTTT. Using reference TRBV5-1 and TRBJ1-5 for the parts outside the CDR3, the full variable domain is KAGVTQTPRYLIKTRGQQVTLSCSPISGHRSVSWYQQTPGQGLQFLFEYFSETQRNKGNFPGRFSGRQFSNSRSEMNVSTLELGDSALYLCASSLSGEQPQHFGDGTRLSIL.

The chain combines TRBV4-1 with TRBJ2-5, with TRBD1 identical over 8 bases. The J call may be mistaken, given a closer DNA end match to TRBJ2-7. Germline CDR1 and CDR2: MGHRA and YSYEKL. The CDR3 spans 14 residues. CDR3 DNA: TGCGCCAGCAGCTTCCGGGACAGGTCCTACGAGCAGTACTTC. Translation gives CASSFRDRSYEQYF.

In its sample, this clone was seen once. J is TRBJ2-1 and V is TRBV4-2, with TRBD2 as a possible D gene (6 bases). V was cut by 4 bases and J by 6 bases, with 13 bases left in between. From germline, CDR1 is LGHNA and CDR2 YNFKEQ. This CDR3 region has 14 residues. This chain's CDR3 is CASSPNGGSNEQFF. The CDR3 DNA reads as TGTGCCAGCAGCCCAAATGGGGGGTCCAATGAGCAGTTCTTC.

The chain joins TRBV23-1 to TRBJ2-7; 9 positions match TRBD1. TRBV23-1 is reported as an ORF; its role is uncertain. V dropped 2 bases and J dropped 9; count of bases not matched to a gene: 17. This CDR3 contains 17 residues. CDR3 loop: CASSQREPGQGILGQYF. The CDR3 DNA is TGCGCCAGCAGTCAAAGAGAACCGGGACAGGGTATCCTCGGGCAGTACTTC.

CDR3 sequence reads: CAWSEGDYGYTF. Written as DNA, the CDR3 is TGTGCCTGGAGTGAAGGAGACTATGGCTACACCTTC. This chain links TRBV30 with TRBJ1-2; unclear D gene. Germline assignment: CDR1 GTSNPN and CDR2 SVGIG (reference sequence). The CDR3 runs 12 residues. V dropped 1 base and J dropped 3 bases, with 6 bases sitting between them. Full variable domain (rest looked up from reference TRBV30 and TRBJ1-2): SQTIHQWPATLVQPVGSPLSLECTVEGTSNPNLYWYRQAAGRGLQLLFYSVGIGQISSEVPQNLSASRPQDRQFILSSKKLLLSDSGFYLCAWSEGDYGYTFGSGTRLTVV.

The V gene is TRBV7-6, the J gene TRBJ2-1; D uncertain. Trimming removed 2 bases at V and 7 bases at J, with 9 bases between. Germline-derived CDR1 and CDR2 are SGHVS and FNYEAQ. This CDR3 has 13 residues. The CDR3 reads CASSLSVENEQFF. As DNA, the CDR3 is TGTGCCAGCAGCTTATCCGTCGAGAATGAGCAGTTCTTC.